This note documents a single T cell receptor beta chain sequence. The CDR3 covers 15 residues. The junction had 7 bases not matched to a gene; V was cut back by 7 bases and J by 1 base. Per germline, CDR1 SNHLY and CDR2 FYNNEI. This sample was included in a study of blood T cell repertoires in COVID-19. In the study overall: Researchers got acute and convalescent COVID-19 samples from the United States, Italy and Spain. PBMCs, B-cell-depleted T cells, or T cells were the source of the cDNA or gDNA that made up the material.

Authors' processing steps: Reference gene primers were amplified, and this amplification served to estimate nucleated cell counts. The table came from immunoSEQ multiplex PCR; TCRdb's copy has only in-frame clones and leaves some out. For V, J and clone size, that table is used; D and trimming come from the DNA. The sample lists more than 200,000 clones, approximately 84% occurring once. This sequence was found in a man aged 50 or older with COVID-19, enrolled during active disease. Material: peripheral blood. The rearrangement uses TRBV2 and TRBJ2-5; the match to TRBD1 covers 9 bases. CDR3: CASKHSGQGQETQYF. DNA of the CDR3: TGTGCCAGCAAACACTCGGGACAGGGCCAAGAGACCCAGTACTTC.